One sample yielded the 32 T cell receptor beta chains listed below, sequenced in a study of T-cell reconstitution after alpha-beta-depleted transplantation in children. TCRbeta library preparation incorporated unique molecular identifiers. MiXCR was run by TCRdb on the PCR reads, yielding one entry per CDR3 protein. This sample yields about 580,000 distinct CDR3 sequences, of which roughly 27% are seen a single time; 30% to 40% belongs to the top ten. The sample in question was PBMCs, obtained before TCRalphabeta/CD19-depleted stem cell transplant. Source of these receptors: a boy in the first two years of life with Wiskott-Aldrich syndrome, due to receive a stem cell transplant.

This clonotype was found many times. One end of the junction fails to match germline, which may point to a read error. V usage is TRBV5-1 and J usage is TRBJ2-3; D might be TRBD2 (5 bases). The germline V gene encodes CDR1 SGHRS and CDR2 YFSETQ. The CDR3 runs to 12 residues. For the CDR3, the DNA is TGTGCCAGCAGTCGGGACACAGATACGCAGTATTTT. As protein: CASSRDTDTQYF.

The chain carries TRBV5-1 and TRBJ1-2; no firm D call. CDR3 length equals 16 residues. V lost 0 bases and J lost 4, with 16 bases in between. Germline V lookup: CDR1 SGHRS, CDR2 YFSETQ. The chain's CDR3 is CASSLENKGQPYGYTF. Here the CDR3 DNA reads TGCGCCAGCAGCTTGGAAAATAAAGGGCAGCCCTATGGCTACACCTTC. The complete variable domain, with remaining parts taken from reference TRBV5-1 and TRBJ1-2, reads KAGVTQTPRYLIKTRGQQVTLSCSPISGHRSVSWYQQTPGQGLQFLFEYFSETQRNKGNFPGRFSGRQFSNSRSEMNVSTLELGDSALYLCASSLENKGQPYGYTFGSGTRLTVV.

The chain carries TRBV5-1 and TRBJ2-1; D possibly uses TRBD1 or TRBD2 (5 bases each). CDR1 is SGHRS and CDR2 is YFSETQ in the germline V gene. The CDR3 runs 15 residues. The ends were cut back, 0 bases at V and 0 bases at J, with 7 bases in the middle. CDR3 sequence (DNA): TGCGCCAGCAGCTTGGGGGACCCCTCCTACAATGAGCAGTTCTTC. It translates to CASSLGDPSYNEQFF.

The gene calls are TRBV3-1 and TRBJ1-3, with D maybe TRBD1 (6 bases). V lost 4 bases to trimming and J lost 3 bases, with 22 bases between them. CDR3 size: 18 residues. Germline V lookup: CDR1 LGHDT, CDR2 YNNKEL (reference sequence). For the CDR3, the DNA is TGTGCCAGCAGCCGGAAAGGGCGACAGGTGTTACTTGGAAACACCATATATTTT. This codes for CASSRKGRQVLLGNTIYF.

This clonotype has a handful of counts. This chain links TRBV30 with TRBJ2-1; 10 bases fit TRBD2. The CDR3 contains 14 residues. Germline V CDR1 and CDR2: GTSNPN, SVGIG (reference sequence). The junction had 4 bases not matched to a gene; V was cut back by 2 bases and J by 6 bases. CDR3 sequence reads: CAWSKSGRANEQFF. As DNA, the CDR3 is TGTGCCTGGAGTAAAAGCGGGAGGGCCAATGAGCAGTTCTTC.

For this clonotype: Compared with germline, one end of the junction differs, possibly owing to a read error. The chain has TRBV7-3 and TRBJ2-7; D is unresolved. The germline CDR1 and CDR2 sequences are SGHTA and FQGTGA. The CDR3 runs to 13 residues. CDR3 loop: CASSSGTGAEHYF. DNA for the CDR3: TGTGCCAGCAGCTCAGGCACCGGCGCCGAGCATTACTTC.

This chain connects TRBV28 to TRBJ1-3, with D unclear. CDR1 is MDHEN, CDR2 SYDVKM, per germline. V lost 3 bases to trimming and J lost 0 bases, with 9 bases between them. The CDR3 has 15 residues. The CDR3 nucleotides read TGTGCCAGCAGTTTGCTCGGAAGCTCTGGAAACACCATATATTTT. It yields the protein CASSLLGSSGNTIYF.

This clonotype was detected only a few times. CDR3 sequence reads: CASSASGSGNTIYF. As DNA, the CDR3 is TGCGCCAGCAGCGCTTCAGGTTCTGGAAACACCATATATTTT. The rearrangement uses TRBV5-1 and TRBJ1-3; D not resolved. Trimming took off 4 bases at V and 1 base at J, with 9 bases between the two ends. The CDR3 extends over 14 amino acids. Germline values: CDR1 SGHRS, CDR2 YFSETQ.

At least ten counts were recorded for this clonotype. The rearrangement joins TRBV12-3 or TRBV12-4 to TRBJ2-1; perhaps TRBD2 as D (7 bases). V was clipped by 1 base and J by 9 bases, with 16 bases between them. CDR3 length: 15 amino acids. The CDR3 DNA reads as TGTGCCAGCAGTTTAGAGGGGGGGAGGGAGGTTGAGCAGTTCTTC. It codes for CASSLEGGREVEQFF.

This clonotype was found a few times. The rearrangement links TRBV4-2 to TRBJ2-2; D not certain. The germline V and J ends were trimmed by 0 bases and 1 base, with 6 bases remaining between them. Germline V gene sequence: CDR1 LGHNA, CDR2 YNFKEQ. CDR3 length: 15 amino acids. The CDR3 loop is CASSQETWNTGELFF. The DNA of the CDR3 is TGTGCCAGCAGCCAAGAGACCTGGAACACCGGGGAGCTGTTTTTT.

The chain has TRBV6-5 and TRBJ2-7, with 8 positions matching TRBD2. Germline assignment: CDR1 MNHEY and CDR2 SVGAGI. This CDR3 region has 15 residues. The V segment lost 4 bases and the J segment 3 bases; nucleotides outside the gene matches: 8. CDR3 DNA sequence: TGTGCCAGCAGTTTCCCGGGACTAGAGGGCTACGAGCAGTACTTC. It specifies CASSFPGLEGYEQYF.

This chain connects TRBV12-3 or TRBV12-4 to TRBJ2-1; 8 bases align to TRBD2. The CDR3 has 15 residues. V lost 4 bases and J lost 3; bases outside the gene matches: 5. CDR3 protein: CASSSGSGNYNEQFF. CDR3 nucleotides: TGTGCCAGCAGTTCGGGTAGCGGGAACTACAATGAGCAGTTCTTC.

There are a few counts of this clonotype. The rearrangement uses TRBV12-3 or TRBV12-4 and TRBJ2-1; the match to TRBD2 covers 16 bases. This CDR3 has 17 residues. The ends lost 0 bases at V and 11 bases at J; junction bases unmatched: 7. CDR3 DNA sequence: TGTGCCAGCAGTTTAGCGGGACTAGCGGGAGGGAGTAGTCAGCAGTTCTTC. Translation: CASSLAGLAGGSSQQFF.

In this sample, this clonotype turned up a few times. The chain couples TRBV28 to TRBJ2-1; possibly TRBD1 for D (6 bases). V was pared by 3 bases and J by 12 bases, with 18 bases between. CDR3 length: 14 amino acids. CDR1 is MDHEN and CDR2 is SYDVKM in the germline V gene. The CDR3 DNA follows: TGTGCCAGCAGTTTCAGGGCAGGGGTTTTTGGGCAGTTCTTC. Protein sequence: CASSFRAGVFGQFF.

The chain combines TRBV15 with TRBJ2-2; no definite D call. The CDR3 extends over 14 amino acids. The germline V gene has CDR1 LNHNV and CDR2 YYDKDF (reference sequence). V was cut by 1 base and J by 4 bases, with 7 bases left in between. The CDR3 loop reads CATSRGVGTGELFF. The CDR3 nucleotides read TGTGCCACCAGCAGAGGGGTGGGCACCGGGGAGCTGTTTTTT.

The CDR3 region has the DNA TGCAGTGTCCCCCTGACACCTACTCTAGCCAAAAACATTCAGTACTTC. This translates into CSVPLTPTLAKNIQYF. This chain connects TRBV20-1 to TRBJ2-4; D is uncertain. There are 16 residues in the CDR3. V lost 7 bases to trimming and J lost 0 bases, with 19 bases between them. Germline CDR1 is DFQATT and CDR2 is SNEGSKA (reference sequence).

This clonotype was found a few times. This chain links TRBV12-3 or TRBV12-4 with TRBJ2-1; 9 bases match TRBD1. The CDR3 is 14 residues long. Unmatched junction bases numbered 5, after V lost 5 bases and J lost 6 bases. The CDR3 here is CASSPTGGGNEQFF. The CDR3 DNA reads as TGTGCCAGCAGTCCAACAGGGGGCGGCAATGAGCAGTTCTTC.

This clonotype appeared a few times. The J gene is TRBJ2-1, the V gene TRBV28; 11 bases are shared with TRBD2. The germline CDR1 and CDR2 sequences are MDHEN and SYDVKM. The CDR3 is 16 amino acids. The V segment lost 5 bases and the J segment 6 bases; nucleotides outside the gene matches: 9. CDR3 sequence: CASSTSGRVPINEQFF. In DNA, the CDR3 is TGTGCCAGCAGTACTAGCGGGAGAGTTCCGATCAATGAGCAGTTCTTC.

This sequence joins TRBV28 and TRBJ1-2; perhaps TRBD1 as D (5 bases). The ends were cut back, 6 bases at V and 4 bases at J, with 15 bases in the middle. The CDR3 is 14 amino acids. Germline V lookup: CDR1 MDHEN, CDR2 SYDVKM. The CDR3 protein is CASSQMGRIYGYTF. DNA for the CDR3: TGTGCCAGCAGCCAGATGGGGCGGATCTATGGCTACACCTTC.

This chain uses TRBV7-2 with TRBJ2-7; TRBD2 aligns across 12 bases. The trim removed 1 base at V and 12 bases at J, leaving 10 bases unmatched. The V gene's germline CDR1 is SGHTA and CDR2 FQGNSA. The CDR3 is 15 amino acids. The CDR3 sequence: CASSLDGTSGRILYF. CDR3 in DNA: TGTGCCAGCAGCTTAGACGGAACTAGCGGGAGGATACTGTACTTC.

The chain couples TRBV7-8 to TRBJ1-3; no reliable D call. The V and J ends lost 1 base and 1 base respectively, with 5 bases between them. Germline V lookup: CDR1 SGHVS, CDR2 FQNEAQ. CDR3 size: 14 residues. The CDR3 nucleotides read TGTGCCAGCAGCTTAGTCAGGTCTGGAAACACCATATATTTT. Translation: CASSLVRSGNTIYF. The complete variable domain, with remaining parts taken from reference TRBV7-8 and TRBJ1-3, reads GAGVSQSPRYKVAKRGQDVALRCDPISGHVSLFWYQQALGQGPEFLTYFQNEAQLDKSGLPSDRFFAERPEGSVSTLKIQRTQQEDSAVYLCASSLVRSGNTIYFGEGSWLTVV.

This clonotype was recorded a few times. The V and J genes are TRBV21-1 and TRBJ1-1; TRBD1 is taken as the D call from the table, unchecked against the DNA. TRBV21-1 is an annotated pseudogene. The CDR3 spans 15 residues. The CDR3 nucleotides read TGTGCCAGCACCGGACAGGGGGCGCCGGGCACTGAAGCTTTCTTT. The encoded protein is CASTGQGAPGTEAFF.

This clonotype was detected only once. V and J are TRBV4-2 and TRBJ2-5; D is perhaps TRBD2 (6 bases). The CDR3 is 17 amino acids. Germline V lookup: CDR1 LGHNA, CDR2 YNFKEQ. The V end lost 0 bases, the J end lost 4 bases, and 18 bases lay between the germline ends. DNA for the CDR3: TGTGCCAGCAGCCAAGATCCCTCGGGACTCATGGGAGAGACCCAGTACTTC. Its protein is CASSQDPSGLMGETQYF.

The V call is TRBV5-1, the J call TRBJ1-1; no definite D call. Deletions cut 0 bases from V and 4 bases from J, with 10 bases between. The CDR3 runs to 14 residues. Germline CDR1 SGHRS, CDR2 YFSETQ. CDR3 residues: CASSLGQEVTEAFF. CDR3 DNA sequence: TGCGCCAGCAGCTTGGGGCAGGAGGTCACTGAAGCTTTCTTT.

This clonotype occurred a few times. The chain is built from TRBV12-3 or TRBV12-4 and TRBJ2-2, with 9 bases identical to TRBD2. This CDR3 contains 16 residues. V lost 2 bases to trimming and J lost 2 bases; unmatched junction nucleotides: 3. CDR3 loop: CASSLFSGSNTGELFF. CDR3 nucleotides: TGTGCCAGCAGTTTATTTAGCGGGAGCAACACCGGGGAGCTGTTTTTT.

The V and J genes are TRBV20-1 and TRBJ2-3; 9 positions agree with TRBD1. This CDR3 comprises 16 residues. V dropped 3 bases and J dropped 0; count of bases not matched to a gene: 7. Germline loops: CDR1 DFQATT, CDR2 SNEGSKA (reference sequence). The CDR3 loop reads CSASQSGTGSTDTQYF. The CDR3 coding sequence is TGCAGTGCTAGCCAATCCGGGACAGGGAGCACAGATACGCAGTATTTT.

The chain recombines TRBV15 with TRBJ2-3; D is undetermined. CDR1 and CDR2 from the germline V gene are LNHNV and YYDKDF (reference sequence). The CDR3 contains 12 residues. With 2 bases removed from V and 4 bases from J, the gap between germline ends came to 4 bases. The CDR3: CATSRSPDTQYF. DNA of the CDR3: TGTGCCACCAGCAGAAGCCCAGATACGCAGTATTTT. The full variable domain, its missing parts supplied by reference TRBV15 and TRBJ2-3, is DAMVIQNPRYQVTQFGKPVTLSCSQTLNHNVMYWYQQKSSQAPKLLFHYYDKDFNNEADTPDNFQSRRPNTSFCFLDIRSPGLGDTAMYLCATSRSPDTQYFGPGTRLTVL.

The gene calls are TRBV12-3 or TRBV12-4 and TRBJ1-6; the match to TRBD1 covers 8 bases. V lost 1 base, J lost 11 bases, and 4 bases stayed unmatched. CDR3 length: 14 residues. This chain's CDR3 is CASSLGQGKTPLHF. In nucleotides, the CDR3 is TGTGCCAGCAGTTTAGGACAGGGGAAGACACCCCTCCACTTT.

This clonotype occurred many times. The chain links TRBV20-1 to TRBJ2-3; a possible D gene is TRBD2 (6 bases). Germline V gene data show CDR1 as DFQATT and CDR2 as SNEGSKA (reference sequence). CDR3 size: 14 residues. With 3 bases removed from V and 0 bases from J, the gap between germline ends came to 10 bases. CDR3 protein: CSASLSGSTDTQYF. The CDR3 DNA sequence: TGCAGTGCTAGTCTCAGCGGGAGCACAGATACGCAGTATTTT.

There are a few counts of this clonotype. The chain has TRBV12-3 or TRBV12-4 and TRBJ2-1; tentatively, D is TRBD2 (5 bases). The CDR3 totals 13 residues. Trimming took 6 bases from V and 2 from J, leaving 8 bases between them. The CDR3 sequence is CASRERTYNEQFF. The DNA for the CDR3 is TGTGCCAGCAGGGAGCGGACCTACAATGAGCAGTTCTTC.

This clonotype was recorded a few times. This sequence joins TRBV5-6 and TRBJ2-1, with 8 bases lining up with TRBD2. V dropped 1 base and J dropped 4; count of bases not matched to a gene: 16. The CDR3 sequence is 19 residues long. Germline lookup yields CDR1 SGHDT and CDR2 YYEEEE. The CDR3 coding sequence is TGTGCCAGCAGCTTGTTTCAGGCTAGCGGGCGCCAATTTTACAATGAGCAGTTCTTC. Its translation: CASSLFQASGRQFYNEQFF.

This clonotype was detected a few times. The chain recombines TRBV20-1 with TRBJ2-2, with 7 bases aligning to TRBD1. V was clipped by 3 bases and J by 3 bases; unmatched bases: 7. This CDR3 region has 15 residues. CDR1 and CDR2 (germline): DFQATT, SNEGSKA (reference sequence). Here the CDR3 reads CSASRPGTDTGELFF. CDR3 DNA sequence: TGCAGTGCTAGTCGTCCCGGGACAGACACCGGGGAGCTGTTTTTT.